This TCR beta chain was sequenced for a study of T cells in tumors after PD-1 blockade. As for the study in general: A subset received ongoing vismodegib 150 mg daily alongside anti-PD-1 therapy. General observations from the study: Among squamous cell carcinoma expanded CD8+ clones, 50% of exhausted ones versus about 30% of others were novel.

The repertoire was sequenced with immunoSEQ multiplex PCR; TCRdb's copy has only in-frame clones and lacks some. Among around 13,000 clones listed, about three fifths were seen once. About this clone: The target antigen is unknown.

V was clipped by 1 base and J by 16 bases, with 14 bases between them. Looked up from germline, CDR1 is SGHTA and CDR2 is FQGNSA. This CDR3 is 13 amino acids long. The sequenced sample was tumor tissue, obtained before anti-PD-1 treatment. This sequence joins TRBV7-2 and TRBJ1-6, with TRBD1 as a possible D gene (5 bases). The TCR comes from a human donor with cutaneous squamous cell carcinoma. The CDR3 here is CASSLVGEVALHF. The CDR3 DNA follows: TGTGCCAGCAGCTTAGTAGGGGAAGTAGCTCTCCACTTT.